This T cell receptor beta chain comes out of a study of T cells expressing NK-cell markers. Turning to the study itself: The TCR beta repertoires were obtained from sorted CD3+CD56+NKG2C+, CD3+CD56+NKG2C- and CD3+CD56-NKG2C+ T cells. Study conclusions and caveats: Where a handful of donors were concerned, these clonotypes also led the CD3+CD56-NKG2C+ fraction. It remained uncertain whether the expanded NKG2C+ T cell clones were specific for HCMV antigens.

In the case of this clonotype: The antigen is unknown.

Germline V gene data show CDR1 as SGHDT and CDR2 as YYEEEE. This CDR3 is built from 13 residues. Generation of TCR beta cDNA was performed by 5'RACE template switching incorporating UMIs. Following a re-call of the 5' RACE reads, TCRdb has one entry per CDR3 protein and lacks DNA. The sample yields 200,000 to 300,000 distinct CDR3 sequences, of which the top ten take up roughly 4.2%. What was sequenced was blood T cells: a sorted CD56 or NKG2C T cell subset, CD4+ or CD8+ T cells, or bulk PBMC T cells (not recorded which). This chain links TRBV5-6 with TRBJ2-3. The clonotype comes from a woman aged 18 to 75 in good health. The CDR3 loop is CASSGLGTDTQYF.